The 32 T cell receptor beta chains in this list originate from one sample, sequenced in a study of CD8 T cells in Susac syndrome. Random hexamers primed reverse transcription of 0.5 to 1 ug RNA. TCRdb itself ran the immunoSEQ multiplex PCR reads through MiXCR, one entry per CDR3 protein. The sample includes roughly 200,000 distinct CDR3 sequences, roughly 94% of them seen just once. The sequencing input was CD4+ T cells from PBMCs. The source of these receptors is a human donor with Susac syndrome.

This clonotype was seen only once. J is TRBJ2-5 and V is TRBV12-3 or TRBV12-4; D is undetermined. CDR3 length: 12 amino acids. The V end was cut by 3 bases, the J end by 6 bases, with 8 bases between. CDR3 residues: CASSFRRQTQYF. The DNA for the CDR3 is TGTGCCAGCAGTTTTCGACGCCAGACCCAGTACTTC.

The chain combines TRBV5-1 with TRBJ2-7, with TRBD1 identical over 9 bases. V dropped 0 bases and J dropped 2; count of bases not matched to a gene: 3. The CDR3 extends over 15 amino acids. In germline, CDR1 is SGHRS, CDR2 YFSETQ. CDR3 sequence (DNA): TGCGCCAGCAGCTTGGAGGGACAGGGACCCTACGAGCAGTACTTC. Its protein is CASSLEGQGPYEQYF.

The genes are TRBV4-2 and TRBJ1-5; D ambiguous. Trimming removed 0 bases at V and 3 bases at J, with 6 bases between. Germline values: CDR1 LGHNA, CDR2 YNFKEQ. There are 14 residues in the CDR3. The CDR3 loop is CASSQELVNQPQHF. DNA for the CDR3: TGTGCCAGCAGCCAAGAGTTAGTCAATCAGCCCCAGCATTTT.

This rearrangement joins TRBV5-1 to TRBJ2-7; D unresolved. Between the trimmed V and J ends, which lost 1 base and 0 bases, there was a span of 11 bases. CDR1 is SGHRS, CDR2 YFSETQ, per germline. This CDR3 contains 15 residues. As DNA, the CDR3 is TGCGCCAGCAGCTTGAGTCTGGTTTCCTCCTACGAGCAGTACTTC. Encoded protein: CASSLSLVSSYEQYF.

This clonotype came up once. The chain couples TRBV2 to TRBJ2-7; 8 bases match TRBD2. Germline-derived CDR1 and CDR2 are SNHLY and FYNNEI. The CDR3 is 15 amino acids. Trimming at V came to 2 bases and at J to 3 bases, leaving 6 bases not matched to a gene. CDR3 coding DNA: TGTGCCAGCAGTGAACTTAGCGGGATTGTCTACGAGCAGTACTTC. It specifies CASSELSGIVYEQYF.

In this sample, this clonotype turned up once. The chain uses TRBV28 and TRBJ2-5, with D possibly TRBD2 on 5 matching bases. The length of the CDR3 is 14 residues. Germline assignment: CDR1 MDHEN and CDR2 SYDVKM. The V and J ends lost 2 bases and 5 bases respectively, with 12 bases between them. CDR3 DNA: TGTGCCAGCAGTTTAATGCTAGCCCGGGAGACCCAGTACTTC. Encoded protein: CASSLMLARETQYF. Drawing the rest from reference TRBV28 and TRBJ2-5, the complete variable domain is DVKVTQSSRYLVKRTGEKVFLECVQDMDHENMFWYRQDPGLGLRLIYFSYDVKMKEKGDIPEGYSVSREKKERFSLILESASTNQTSMYLCASSLMLARETQYFGPGTRLLVL.

The chain employs TRBV7-2 and TRBJ2-7, with 12 bases lining up with TRBD2. The CDR3 is made up of 15 amino acids. Per germline, CDR1 SGHTA and CDR2 FQGNSA. Trimming cost V 5 bases and J 6 bases; bases outside gene matches: 8. In nucleotides, the CDR3 is TGTGCCAGCAGCAACATCCCGGGACTAGCGGGCGAGCAGTACTTC. Amino acid sequence: CASSNIPGLAGEQYF. The full variable domain, its missing parts supplied by reference TRBV7-2 and TRBJ2-7, is GAGVSQSPSNKVTEKGKDVELRCDPISGHTALYWYRQSLGQGLEFLIYFQGNSAPDKSGLPSDRFSAERTGGSVSTLTIQRTQQEDSAVYLCASSNIPGLAGEQYFGPGTRLTVT.

V gene TRBV5-1 combines with J gene TRBJ2-5; TRBD2 agrees at 8 bases. This CDR3 is built from 16 residues. The V and J ends lost 8 bases and 0 bases, in that order; junction bases with no gene match: 12. CDR1 is SGHRS and CDR2 is YFSETQ in the germline V gene. The CDR3 loop reads CASQRAGGGHQETQYF. DNA for the CDR3: TGCGCCAGTCAGCGTGCGGGCGGGGGGCACCAAGAGACCCAGTACTTC.

The chain is built from TRBV20-1 and TRBJ2-7; 8 nucleotides match TRBD2. CDR1 is DFQATT and CDR2 is SNEGSKA in the germline V gene (reference sequence). Trimming at V came to 5 bases and at J to 2 bases, leaving 5 bases not matched to a gene. This CDR3 is 13 amino acids long. CDR3 sequence (DNA): TGCAGTGCTGTCATAGCGGGGACCTACGAGCAGTACTTC. This sequence encodes CSAVIAGTYEQYF.

This rearrangement joins TRBV20-1 to TRBJ2-5, with D hard to call. This CDR3 is 12 amino acids long. CDR1 and CDR2 from the germline V gene are DFQATT and SNEGSKA (reference sequence). V was pared by 2 bases and J by 4 bases, with 8 bases between. CDR3 nucleotide sequence: TGCAGTGCTAGATCCAGGAGAGAGACCCAGTACTTC. This sequence encodes CSARSRRETQYF.

This chain joins TRBV12-3 or TRBV12-4 and TRBJ2-4; 12 bases map to TRBD1. The CDR3 extends over 18 amino acids. With V trimmed by 3 bases and J by 1 base, 7 bases remained unmatched. The CDR3: CASSFHGTGGFAKNIQYF. CDR3 in DNA: TGTGCCAGCAGTTTCCACGGGACAGGGGGCTTCGCCAAAAACATTCAGTACTTC.

The chain is built from TRBV6-6 and TRBJ2-7, with D perhaps given as TRBD1 or TRBD2 (6 bases each). The CDR3 spans 14 residues. Germline assignment: CDR1 MNHNY and CDR2 SVGAGI (reference sequence). Trimming pared 0 bases from V and 7 bases from J, leaving 13 bases between. The CDR3 DNA follows: TGTGCCAGCAGTTACTCAAGGGGGGTCGGGGAGCAGTACTTC. This encodes CASSYSRGVGEQYF.

The genes are TRBV20-1 and TRBJ2-1; 9 bases map to TRBD2. V shed 3 bases, J shed 2 bases, and the junction held 8 bases outside the gene matches. Germline V gives CDR1 DFQATT, CDR2 SNEGSKA (reference sequence). The CDR3 has 16 amino acids. DNA of the CDR3: TGCAGTGCTAGTTTTGCTAGCGGGACCACCTACAATGAGCAGTTCTTC. It encodes CSASFASGTTYNEQFF.

The chain recombines TRBV28 with TRBJ1-4; no definite D call. The CDR3 is made up of 14 amino acids. V shed 0 bases and J shed 10 bases, with 12 bases lying between them. CDR1 and CDR2 from the germline V gene are MDHEN and SYDVKM. CDR3 protein: CASSLWGGRAKLFF. The CDR3 DNA reads TGTGCCAGCAGTTTATGGGGAGGCCGTGCAAAACTGTTTTTT. Full variable domain (remainder filled in from reference TRBV28 and TRBJ1-4): DVKVTQSSRYLVKRTGEKVFLECVQDMDHENMFWYRQDPGLGLRLIYFSYDVKMKEKGDIPEGYSVSREKKERFSLILESASTNQTSMYLCASSLWGGRAKLFFGSGTQLSVL.

This clonotype was recorded once. The chain links TRBV20-1 to TRBJ2-3; D gene unclear. CDR1 is DFQATT, CDR2 SNEGSKA, per germline (reference sequence). The germline V and J ends were trimmed by 8 bases and 4 bases, with 13 bases remaining between them. The CDR3 is made up of 12 amino acids. In nucleotides, the CDR3 is TGCAGTCCCCGGAGTGGTCCAGATACGCAGTATTTT. Translation: CSPRSGPDTQYF.

The CDR3 spells CASSLGANRASGRVDTQYF. Written as DNA, the CDR3 is TGCGCCAGCAGCCTAGGCGCAAATAGGGCTAGCGGACGTGTAGATACGCAGTATTTT. This chain uses TRBV4-3 with TRBJ2-3; the match to TRBD2 covers 7 bases. Per germline, CDR1 LGHNA and CDR2 YSLEER. V was clipped by 4 bases and J by 5 bases; unmatched bases: 21. The CDR3 is made up of 19 amino acids.

CDR3 DNA sequence: TGCAGCGTTGAAGGCAGTGACCAAGAGACCCAGTACTTC. Translating gives CSVEGSDQETQYF. The chain has TRBV29-1 and TRBJ2-5, with D unresolved. This CDR3 spans 13 amino acids. The germline V and J ends were trimmed by 1 base and 0 bases, with 6 bases remaining between them. In germline, CDR1 is SQVTM, CDR2 ANQGSEA.

In the case of this clonotype: The junction shows a germline mismatch at one end, possibly a read error. The chain couples TRBV20-1 to TRBJ1-2; 8 bases line up with TRBD1. The CDR3 contains 13 residues. CDR1 is DFQATT, CDR2 SNEGSKA, per germline (reference sequence). The CDR3 spells CSASGRQGTAVQF. The CDR3 nucleotides read TGCAGTGCGTCTGGGAGACAGGGGACCGCCGTTCAATTC.

This rearrangement joins TRBV3-1 to TRBJ1-1; maybe TRBD1 (6 bases). The germline V gene has CDR1 LGHDT and CDR2 YNNKEL (reference sequence). V was pared by 8 bases and J by 4 bases, with 20 bases between. The CDR3 extends over 15 amino acids. CDR3 loop: CASSLGGGPSTEAFF. CDR3 in DNA: TGTGCCAGCTCCTTAGGGGGAGGGCCGAGCACTGAAGCTTTCTTT.

This clonotype was seen a single time. The chain has TRBV3-1 and TRBJ2-1; tentative D call: TRBD1 (6 bases). Germline CDR1 reads LGHDT; CDR2 reads YNNKEL (reference sequence). Trimming stripped 4 bases from V and 3 bases from J, with 16 bases between. The CDR3 has 16 residues. CDR3 nucleotide sequence: TGTGCCAGCAGCCGACCTTTGGGGGCAAACTACAATGAGCAGTTCTTC. This translates into CASSRPLGANYNEQFF.

This sequence joins TRBV28 and TRBJ2-5; 7 nucleotides agree with TRBD2. The V and J ends lost 6 bases and 7 bases, in that order; junction bases with no gene match: 14. Germline-derived CDR1 and CDR2 are MDHEN and SYDVKM. This CDR3 spans 15 amino acids. The DNA of the CDR3 is TGTGCCAGCAGCCGCCGGGACTATCGAGGAGGGACCCAGTACTTC. It translates to CASSRRDYRGGTQYF. The full variable domain, with the rest looked up from reference TRBV28 and TRBJ2-5, is DVKVTQSSRYLVKRTGEKVFLECVQDMDHENMFWYRQDPGLGLRLIYFSYDVKMKEKGDIPEGYSVSREKKERFSLILESASTNQTSMYLCASSRRDYRGGTQYFGPGTRLLVL.

The chain is built from TRBV4-2 and TRBJ2-3, with 8 positions matching TRBD2. This CDR3 has 17 amino acids. Germline lookup yields CDR1 LGHNA and CDR2 YNFKEQ. V was pared by 0 bases and J by 0 bases, with 5 bases of the junction left unmatched. CDR3 protein: CASSQDPAGGSTDTQYF. CDR3 sequence (DNA): TGTGCCAGCAGCCAAGATCCCGCGGGAGGTAGCACAGATACGCAGTATTTT.

This clonotype has only one observation. The chain employs TRBV30 and TRBJ1-1; 10 positions agree with TRBD1. Germline V gene data show CDR1 as GTSNPN and CDR2 as SVGIG (reference sequence). The V segment lost 5 bases and the J segment 0 bases; nucleotides outside the gene matches: 15. CDR3 size: 18 residues. The CDR3 here is CAWGKPRQGARMNTEAFF. The CDR3, as DNA: TGTGCCTGGGGAAAGCCCAGACAGGGGGCGAGGATGAACACTGAAGCTTTCTTT.

The CDR3 region has the DNA TGCAGAGCCAATGGGGCGGTCGGCTACACCTTC. Its translation: CRANGAVGYTF. The V call is TRBV20-1, the J call TRBJ1-2, with D tentatively TRBD1 (5 bases). Germline lookup yields CDR1 DFQATT and CDR2 SNEGSKA (reference sequence). The CDR3 spans 11 residues.

The V call is TRBV19, the J call TRBJ2-5; a possible D gene is TRBD2 (8 bases). CDR1 LNHDA and CDR2 SQIVND come from the germline V gene (reference sequence). CDR3 length: 17 residues. V lost 5 bases and J lost 5, with 24 bases in between. Here the CDR3 reads CASSPIRAGARGETQYF. CDR3 DNA: TGTGCCAGTAGTCCAATCCGAGCGGGAGCCAGGGGGGAGACCCAGTACTTC.

The rearrangement joins TRBV15 to TRBJ1-6; D remains unclear. The germline V gene encodes CDR1 LNHNV and CDR2 YYDKDF (reference sequence). V was shortened by 1 base and J by 7 bases, with 8 bases between the two germline ends. The CDR3 covers 14 residues. CDR3 loop: CATSRAVSNSPLHF. CDR3 DNA: TGTGCCACCAGCAGAGCCGTCTCCAATTCACCCCTCCACTTT.

The J gene is TRBJ2-7, the V gene TRBV29-1; a possible D gene is TRBD2 (5 bases). The V end lost 4 bases, the J end lost 6 bases, and 10 bases lay between the germline ends. Germline CDR1 reads SQVTM; CDR2 reads ANQGSEA. There are 11 residues in the CDR3. The CDR3 coding sequence is TGCAGCGTTGCGGCGAGGGCCGAGCAGTACTTC. Encoded protein: CSVAARAEQYF.

The chain uses TRBV15 and TRBJ1-1; D uncertain. CDR3 length equals 15 residues. Trimming shortened V by 0 bases and J by 1 base, and 9 bases separated the two germline ends. Germline V gene sequence: CDR1 LNHNV, CDR2 YYDKDF (reference sequence). The CDR3 coding sequence is TGTGCCACCAGCAGAGATACGGGGTCGAACACTGAAGCTTTCTTT. This encodes CATSRDTGSNTEAFF.

The V gene is TRBV28, the J gene TRBJ2-3; maybe TRBD2 (6 bases). V lost 3 bases and J lost 1, with 23 bases in between. There are 19 residues in the CDR3. Per the germline V gene, CDR1 is MDHEN and CDR2 is SYDVKM. CDR3 sequence: CASSLRSWREGGGTDTQYF. CDR3 nucleotide sequence: TGTGCCAGCAGTTTGAGGTCGTGGAGAGAAGGCGGGGGCACAGATACGCAGTATTTT.

The J gene is TRBJ2-5, the V gene TRBV20-1; perhaps TRBD2 as D (5 bases). Per germline, CDR1 DFQATT and CDR2 SNEGSKA (reference sequence). This CDR3 has 14 amino acids. The ends were cut back, 2 bases at V and 2 bases at J, with 12 bases in the middle. The CDR3 loop is CSARIHGIQETQYF. The CDR3 bases are TGCAGTGCTAGAATCCACGGGATACAAGAGACCCAGTACTTC.

The chain joins TRBV2 to TRBJ2-3; D possibly corresponds to TRBD2 (6 bases). Trimming shortened V by 5 bases and J by 1 base, and 16 bases separated the two germline ends. Per the germline V gene, CDR1 is SNHLY and CDR2 is FYNNEI. The CDR3 totals 16 residues. The CDR3 region has the DNA TGTGCCAGCAGTCCCGTTGGGTCGGGAGGCACAGATACGCAGTATTTT. Translated: CASSPVGSGGTDTQYF.

The chain links TRBV7-8 to TRBJ1-2, with TRBD1 matching over 7 bases. After removal of 1 base from V and 7 bases from J, the junction contained 12 bases not matched to a gene. The CDR3 has 16 residues. Germline CDR1 is SGHVS and CDR2 is FQNEAQ. The CDR3 reads CASSLVPGQLGLGYTF. CDR3 DNA: TGTGCCAGCAGCTTAGTACCGGGACAGCTGGGGCTTGGCTACACCTTC.